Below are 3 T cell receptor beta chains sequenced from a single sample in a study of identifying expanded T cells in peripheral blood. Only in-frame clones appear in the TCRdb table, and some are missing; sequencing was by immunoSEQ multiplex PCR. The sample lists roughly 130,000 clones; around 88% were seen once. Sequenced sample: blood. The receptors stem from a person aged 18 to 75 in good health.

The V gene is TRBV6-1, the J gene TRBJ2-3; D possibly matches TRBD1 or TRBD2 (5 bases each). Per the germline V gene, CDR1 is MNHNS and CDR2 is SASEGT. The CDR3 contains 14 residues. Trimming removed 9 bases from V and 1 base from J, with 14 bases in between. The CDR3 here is CASHRDAGTDTQYF. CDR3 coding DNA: TGTGCCAGTCATCGGGACGCCGGCACAGATACGCAGTATTTT.

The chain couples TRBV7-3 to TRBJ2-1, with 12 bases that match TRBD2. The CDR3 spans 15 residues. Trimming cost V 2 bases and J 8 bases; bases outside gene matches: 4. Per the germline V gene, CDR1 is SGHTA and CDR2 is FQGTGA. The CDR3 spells CASSLLAGGPDEQFF. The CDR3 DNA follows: TGTGCCAGCAGCTTACTAGCGGGAGGGCCCGATGAGCAGTTCTTC.

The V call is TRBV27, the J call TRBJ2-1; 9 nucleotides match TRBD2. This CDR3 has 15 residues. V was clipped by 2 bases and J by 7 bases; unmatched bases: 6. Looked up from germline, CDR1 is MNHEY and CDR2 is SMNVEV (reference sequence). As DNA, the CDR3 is TGTGCCAGCAGTTTAGGCGGGAGGGCCAGGAATGAGCAGTTCTTC. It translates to CASSLGGRARNEQFF.